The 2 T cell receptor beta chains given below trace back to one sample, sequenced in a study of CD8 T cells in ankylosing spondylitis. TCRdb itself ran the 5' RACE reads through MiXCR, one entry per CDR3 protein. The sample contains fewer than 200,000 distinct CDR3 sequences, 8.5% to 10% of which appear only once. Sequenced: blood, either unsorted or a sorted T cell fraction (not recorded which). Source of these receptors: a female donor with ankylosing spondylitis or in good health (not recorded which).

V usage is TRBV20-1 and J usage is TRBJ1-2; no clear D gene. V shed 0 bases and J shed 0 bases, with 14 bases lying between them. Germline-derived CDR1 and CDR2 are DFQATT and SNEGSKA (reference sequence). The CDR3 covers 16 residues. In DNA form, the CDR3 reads TGCAGTGCTAGAGATGGTTGGACGGCCGCTAACTATGGCTACACCTTC. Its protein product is CSARDGWTAANYGYTF.

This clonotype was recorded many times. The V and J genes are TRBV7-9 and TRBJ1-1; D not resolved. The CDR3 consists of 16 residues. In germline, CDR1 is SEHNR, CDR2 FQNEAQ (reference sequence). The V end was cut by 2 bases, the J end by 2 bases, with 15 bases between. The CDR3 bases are TGTGCCAGCAGCTTATCTGATCGTCCACTTAACACTGAAGCTTTCTTT. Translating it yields CASSLSDRPLNTEAFF.